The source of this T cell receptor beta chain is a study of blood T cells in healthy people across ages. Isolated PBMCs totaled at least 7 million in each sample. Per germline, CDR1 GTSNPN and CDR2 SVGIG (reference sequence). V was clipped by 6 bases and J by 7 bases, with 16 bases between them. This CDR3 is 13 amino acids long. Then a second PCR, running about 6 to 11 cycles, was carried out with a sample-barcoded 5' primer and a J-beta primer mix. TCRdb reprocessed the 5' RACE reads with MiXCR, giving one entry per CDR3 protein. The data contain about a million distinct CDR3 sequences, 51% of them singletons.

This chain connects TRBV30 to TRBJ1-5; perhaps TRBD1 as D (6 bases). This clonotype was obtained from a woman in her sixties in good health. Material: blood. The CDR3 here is CACQQGFGQPQHF. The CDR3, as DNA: TGTGCCTGCCAACAGGGCTTTGGGCAGCCCCAGCATTTT. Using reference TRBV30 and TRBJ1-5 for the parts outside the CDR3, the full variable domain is SQTIHQWPATLVQPVGSPLSLECTVEGTSNPNLYWYRQAAGRGLQLLFYSVGIGQISSEVPQNLSASRPQDRQFILSSKKLLLSDSGFYLCACQQGFGQPQHFGDGTRLSIL.